The clone carrying this T cell receptor beta chain has just a few counts. No antigen is known for it. This entry belongs to a study of T-cell reconstitution after alpha-beta-depleted transplantation in children. General study points: T-cell numbers and diversity one year post-transplant derived largely from freshly generated T cells.

Unique molecular identifiers were incorporated into the prepared TCRbeta library. TCRdb redid the calling of the PCR reads with MiXCR, one entry per CDR3 protein. Among more than 200,000 distinct CDR3 sequences listed, about a quarter were seen once. This CDR3 is built from 15 residues. The junction had 6 bases not matched to a gene; V was cut back by 4 bases and J by 7 bases. Germline CDR1 and CDR2: DFQATT and SNEGSKA (reference sequence). The origin of this receptor is a girl aged 2 to 9 with Fanconi anemia, due to receive a stem cell transplant. The rearrangement links TRBV20-1 to TRBJ2-1; 14 bases line up with TRBD2. The source was PBMCs, collected before TCRalphabeta/CD19-depleted stem cell transplant. CDR3 DNA sequence: TGCAGTGCTACCTCCGGGACTAGCGGGAGAAATGAGCAGTTCTTC. Protein product: CSATSGTSGRNEQFF.